One sample yielded the 22 T cell receptor beta chains listed below, sequenced in a study of T cell clonotyping in hematopoietic cell transplantation. The protocol was immunoSEQ multiplex PCR, while the TCRdb copy is restricted to in-frame clones and leaves out a portion. Of around 3,800 clones in the sample, approximately 95% were seen once. The sequences come from PBMCs, collected 30 days after allogeneic stem cell transplant. The receptor set was obtained from a male patient aged 50 to 59 who had an allogeneic stem cell transplant from a related donor, so the T cells may come from the graft donor. Some clones in this sample may be carry-over from other donors' samples.

This chain uses TRBV29-1 with TRBJ1-1; D remains unclear. Germline loops: CDR1 SQVTM, CDR2 ANQGSEA. Trimming took 3 bases from V and 4 from J, leaving 12 bases between them. The CDR3 runs to 13 residues. CDR3 in amino acids: CSVERAGGTEAFF. In nucleotides, the CDR3 is TGCAGCGTTGAGAGAGCGGGTGGCACTGAAGCTTTCTTT.

The chain couples TRBV6-1 to TRBJ1-2; a possible D gene is TRBD1 (5 bases). The CDR3 contains 12 residues. The germline V and J ends were trimmed by 1 base and 10 bases, with 10 bases remaining between them. Germline V lookup: CDR1 MNHNS, CDR2 SASEGT. CDR3 DNA sequence: TGTGCCAGCAGTGAAGAGGGACGATACTACACCTTC. The encoded protein is CASSEEGRYYTF.

The CDR3 sequence is CASSVGEWPLHF. In DNA, the CDR3 is TGTGCCAGCAGCGTAGGAGAATGGCCCCTCCACTTT. The J gene is TRBJ1-6, the V gene TRBV9; D not certain. The CDR3 is 12 residues long. V gave up 0 bases and J gave up 13 bases, with 8 bases separating them. CDR1 and CDR2 from the germline V gene are SGDLS and YYNGEE.

CDR3 coding DNA: TGTGCCAGCAGTTTATATATGGACACTGAAGCTTTCTTT. This gives the protein CASSLYMDTEAFF. This rearrangement joins TRBV27 to TRBJ1-1; unclear D gene. Trimming stripped 1 base from V and 3 bases from J, with 6 bases between. The germline gives CDR1 MNHEY, CDR2 SMNVEV (reference sequence). This CDR3 spans 13 amino acids.

The chain uses TRBV5-1 and TRBJ1-4; a possible D gene is TRBD1 (6 bases). Germline V gene data show CDR1 as SGHRS and CDR2 as YFSETQ. This CDR3 spans 16 amino acids. V was clipped by 0 bases and J by 3 bases, with 12 bases between them. CDR3 region: CASSLERGGANEKLFF. Here the CDR3 DNA reads TGCGCCAGCAGCTTGGAGAGGGGGGGAGCTAATGAAAAACTGTTTTTT.

The table lists this clone with a count of one. The CDR3 is CASSIGSHPSTDTQYF. The CDR3 region has the DNA TGTGCCAGTAGTATAGGCAGTCATCCTAGCACAGATACGCAGTATTTT. This sequence joins TRBV19 and TRBJ2-3, with no clear D. Germline lookup yields CDR1 LNHDA and CDR2 SQIVND (reference sequence). The CDR3 sequence is 16 residues long. Trimming shortened V by 1 base and J by 0 bases, and 11 bases separated the two germline ends.

There are a few counts of this clone. This chain connects TRBV5-1 to TRBJ1-1, with D unclear. The CDR3 loop spans 13 amino acids. CDR1 is SGHRS and CDR2 is YFSETQ in the germline V gene. V was shortened by 5 bases and J by 0 bases, with 8 bases between the two germline ends. CDR3 coding DNA: TGCGCCAGCAGTTTTCAGGTGAACACTGAAGCTTTCTTT. This sequence encodes CASSFQVNTEAFF.

The rearrangement joins TRBV10-3 to TRBJ1-2; tentatively, D is TRBD1 (5 bases). V was cut by 4 bases and J by 7 bases, with 13 bases left in between. The CDR3 runs 13 residues. Looked up from germline, CDR1 is ENHRY and CDR2 is SYGVKD. CDR3 DNA sequence: TGTGCCATCAGTGCGGACATCTTACTTGGCTACACCTTC. Protein sequence: CAISADILLGYTF.

The CDR3 DNA sequence: TGTGCCAGCAGCCTCCCGGAGCAGGGGATAGATACGCAGTATTTT. It encodes CASSLPEQGIDTQYF. The chain couples TRBV7-6 to TRBJ2-3; TRBD1 might be the D (6 bases). The CDR3 loop spans 15 amino acids. Trimming pared 5 bases from V and 5 bases from J, leaving 17 bases between. From germline, CDR1 is SGHVS and CDR2 FNYEAQ.

This chain joins TRBV4-1 and TRBJ1-4; TRBD1 matches at 9 bases. Germline V CDR1 and CDR2: MGHRA, YSYEKL. The CDR3 runs to 15 residues. V was pared by 7 bases and J by 8 bases, with 11 bases of the junction left unmatched. CDR3 region: CASTPVGQGREKLFF. The CDR3 region has the DNA TGCGCCAGCACCCCTGTGGGACAGGGTAGGGAAAAACTGTTTTTT.

The rearrangement links TRBV6-1 to TRBJ2-7, with D tentatively TRBD1 or TRBD2 (6 bases each). The germline gives CDR1 MNHNS, CDR2 SASEGT. The CDR3 consists of 14 residues. Trimming took off 4 bases at V and 1 base at J, with 11 bases between the two ends. DNA for the CDR3: TGTGCCAGCAGTGTCAAGGGGGGATCCTACGAGCAGTACTTC. This gives the protein CASSVKGGSYEQYF.

The rearrangement links TRBV5-1 to TRBJ2-2; D may match TRBD1 or TRBD2 (5 bases each). CDR1 is SGHRS, CDR2 YFSETQ, per germline. The CDR3 totals 16 residues. V dropped 0 bases and J dropped 3 bases, with 12 bases sitting between them. The CDR3, as DNA: TGCGCCAGCAGCTTGGTTAGAGGGGTGGACACCGGGGAGCTGTTTTTT. Its translation: CASSLVRGVDTGELFF.

The DNA for the CDR3 is TGTGCCAGCAGCTTCTACGACAGGGACTACGAGCAGTACTTC. Translation gives CASSFYDRDYEQYF. This chain connects TRBV7-9 to TRBJ2-7; 7 nucleotides line up with TRBD1. The V segment lost 3 bases and the J segment 3 bases; nucleotides outside the gene matches: 5. The CDR3 is 14 residues long. The germline CDR1 and CDR2 sequences are SEHNR and FQNEAQ (reference sequence).

This chain uses TRBV14 with TRBJ1-2, with D perhaps TRBD1 (5 bases). The ends were cut back, 4 bases at V and 4 bases at J, with 7 bases in the middle. Germline loops: CDR1 SGHDN, CDR2 FVKESK. The CDR3 is 12 amino acids. CDR3 amino acids: CASSPGSYGYTF. Written as DNA, the CDR3 is TGTGCCAGCAGCCCAGGGAGCTATGGCTACACCTTC.

This sequence joins TRBV9 and TRBJ1-4, with a possible D match to TRBD1 (5 bases). Trimming removed 0 bases at V and 3 bases at J, with 9 bases between. This CDR3 region has 15 residues. In germline, CDR1 is SGDLS, CDR2 YYNGEE. The DNA for the CDR3 is TGTGCCAGCAGCGTAGCTCAGGGTCCTAATGAAAAACTGTTTTTT. Encoded protein: CASSVAQGPNEKLFF.

This clone was observed a single time. J is TRBJ2-3 and V is TRBV12-5; the match to TRBD2 covers 14 bases. Germline V gene sequence: CDR1 LGHNT, CDR2 FRNRAP. The CDR3 spans 17 residues. Trimming removed 4 bases from V and 6 bases from J; junction bases left unmatched: 9. CDR3 DNA: TGTGCTAGTGGTTCCCCGGGACTAGCGGGAGTTGCGGATACGCAGTATTTT. Its protein is CASGSPGLAGVADTQYF.

V gene TRBV7-2 combines with J gene TRBJ2-5; the match to TRBD2 covers 8 bases. The CDR3 consists of 16 residues. Germline V lookup: CDR1 SGHTA, CDR2 FQGNSA. Losses at the gene ends were 2 bases for V and 5 bases for J; bases not matched to a gene: 10. The CDR3 nucleotides are TGTGCCAGCAGCTTAACGTGGGCTAGCGGGCGGGAGACCCAGTACTTC. This sequence encodes CASSLTWASGRETQYF.

The V call is TRBV29-1, the J call TRBJ1-2; D remains ambiguous. This CDR3 spans 10 amino acids. The germline CDR1 and CDR2 sequences are SQVTM and ANQGSEA. The V and J ends lost 0 bases and 8 bases respectively, with 4 bases between them. In DNA, the CDR3 is TGCAGCGTTGAAGATCGGGGCTACACCTTC. Its protein is CSVEDRGYTF.

This rearrangement joins TRBV29-1 to TRBJ2-7; D not certain. Trimming stripped 4 bases from V and 2 bases from J, with 12 bases between. Germline CDR1 SQVTM, CDR2 ANQGSEA. The CDR3 length is 13 residues. The CDR3 DNA reads as TGCAGCGTTGTAATGGAATATCCCTACGAGCAGTACTTC. The encoded protein is CSVVMEYPYEQYF.

This chain uses TRBV5-4 with TRBJ2-5; tentatively, D is TRBD1 or TRBD2 (5 bases each). The V end lost 1 base, the J end lost 5 bases, and 12 bases lay between the germline ends. Germline CDR1 and CDR2: SGHNT and YYREEE (reference sequence). This CDR3 spans 14 amino acids. CDR3 nucleotide sequence: TGTGCCAGCAGCTTGTCGGGACCCGGGGAGACCCAGTACTTC. Protein sequence: CASSLSGPGETQYF.

V is TRBV7-3 and J is TRBJ2-3; possibly TRBD2 for D (5 bases). The V end was cut by 4 bases, the J end by 0 bases, with 8 bases between. Germline CDR1 and CDR2: SGHTA and FQGTGA. CDR3 size: 14 residues. The CDR3 protein is CASSSAGSTDTQYF. In DNA form, the CDR3 reads TGTGCCAGCAGCTCGGCGGGCAGCACAGATACGCAGTATTTT.

V is TRBV9 and J is TRBJ1-1; 7 bases match TRBD1. This CDR3 has 15 residues. V was clipped by 0 bases and J by 5 bases; unmatched bases: 7. Per germline, CDR1 SGDLS and CDR2 YYNGEE. DNA of the CDR3: TGTGCCAGCAGCGTAGTTAAGGGGGCAGGGACTGAAGCTTTCTTT. This codes for CASSVVKGAGTEAFF.